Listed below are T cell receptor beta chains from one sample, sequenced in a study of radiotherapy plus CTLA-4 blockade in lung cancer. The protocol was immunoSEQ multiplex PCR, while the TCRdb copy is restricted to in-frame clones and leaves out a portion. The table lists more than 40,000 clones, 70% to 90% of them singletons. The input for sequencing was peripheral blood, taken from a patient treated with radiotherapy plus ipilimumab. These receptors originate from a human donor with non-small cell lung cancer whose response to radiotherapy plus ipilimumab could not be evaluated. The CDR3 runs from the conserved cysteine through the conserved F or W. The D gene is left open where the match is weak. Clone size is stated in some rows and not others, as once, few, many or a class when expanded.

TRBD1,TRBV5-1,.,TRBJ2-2,CASSGQGARTGELFF,TGCGCCAGCAGCGGACAGGGGGCTCGGACCGGGGAGCTGTTTTTT
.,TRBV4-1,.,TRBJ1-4,CASSQAGGSANEKLFF,TGCGCCAGCAGCCAAGCGGGGGGCTCGGCTAATGAAAAACTGTTTTTT
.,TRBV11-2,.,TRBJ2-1,CASSLLGGYNEQFF,TGTGCCAGCAGCTTACTAGGGGGTTACAATGAGCAGTTCTTC
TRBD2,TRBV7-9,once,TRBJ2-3,CASSFQLAGGGDTQYF,TGTGCCAGCAGCTTCCAACTAGCGGGAGGGGGAGATACGCAGTATTTT
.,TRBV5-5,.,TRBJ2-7,CASSLQGPYEQYF,TGTGCCAGCAGCTTGCAGGGGCCCTACGAGCAGTACTTC
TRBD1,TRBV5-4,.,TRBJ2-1,CASSMGQGGPYNEQLF,TGTGCCAGCAGCATGGGACAGGGGGGACCCTACAATGAGCAGCTCTTC
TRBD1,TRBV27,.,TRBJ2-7,CASSLGNRGTYEQYF,TGTGCCAGCAGTTTGGGGAACAGGGGAACCTACGAGCAGTACTTC
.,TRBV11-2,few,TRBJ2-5,CASTETVQETQYF,TGTGCCAGCACCGAGACAGTCCAAGAGACCCAGTACTTC
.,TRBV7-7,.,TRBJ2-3,CASSFEGGTQYF,TGTGCCAGCAGCTTCGAAGGGGGAACGCAGTATTTT
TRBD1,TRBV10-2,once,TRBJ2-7,CASNRQGPGYEQYF,TGCGCCAGCAATAGACAGGGTCCGGGCTACGAGCAGTACTTC
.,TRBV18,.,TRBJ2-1,CASSPGGYNEQFF,TGTGCCAGCTCACCAGGGGGGTACAATGAGCAGTTCTTC
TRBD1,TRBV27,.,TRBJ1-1,CASSLSTPGPTGEGTEAFF,TGTGCCAGCAGCCTTTCTACCCCGGGTCCGACAGGGGAGGGCACTGAAGCTTTCTTT
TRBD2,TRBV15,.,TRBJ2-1,CATSRALAGDNEQFF,TGTGCCACCAGCAGAGCGCTAGCGGGGGACAATGAGCAGTTCTTC
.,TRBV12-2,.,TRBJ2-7,CASRLGNRGYSRFYEQYF,TGTGCAAGTCGCTTAGGAAACAGGGGCTACTCACGATTCTACGAGCAGTACTTC
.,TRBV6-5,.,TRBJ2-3,CASSTGPWGPDTQYF,TGTGCCAGCAGTACAGGACCATGGGGCCCTGATACGCAGTATTTT
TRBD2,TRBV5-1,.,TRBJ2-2,CASSFGLGGSPGELFF,TGCGCCAGCAGCTTTGGACTAGGAGGGAGCCCGGGGGAGCTGTTTTTT
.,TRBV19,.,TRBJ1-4,CASSGGGANEKLFF,TGTGCCAGTAGTGGGGGGGGCGCAAACGAAAAACTGTTTTTT
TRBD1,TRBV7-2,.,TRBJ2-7,CASSLTAGGYEQYF,TGTGCCAGCAGCTTAACGGCAGGGGGCTACGAGCAGTACTTC
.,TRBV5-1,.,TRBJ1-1,CASKPHLGGWDENTEAFF,TGCGCCAGCAAACCTCATCTGGGAGGGTGGGACGAAAACACTGAAGCTTTCTTT
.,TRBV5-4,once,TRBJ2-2,CASSLDPTANTGELFF,TGTGCCAGCAGCTTGGATCCGACAGCGAACACCGGGGAGCTGTTTTTT
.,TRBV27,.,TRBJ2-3,CASSRQAASTDTQYF,TGTGCCAGCAGTCGACAAGCTGCTAGCACAGATACGCAGTATTTT
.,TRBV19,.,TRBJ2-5,CASSTRGVDETQYF,TGTGCCAGTAGTACCAGGGGGGTAGACGAGACCCAGTACTTC
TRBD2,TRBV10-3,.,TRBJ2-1,CAINPGGPDEQFF,TGTGCCATCAACCCGGGAGGGCCTGATGAGCAGTTCTTC
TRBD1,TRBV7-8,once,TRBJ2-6,CASSLRPGQGDSGANVLTF,TGTGCCAGCAGCTTACGTCCGGGACAGGGGGACTCTGGGGCCAACGTCCTGACTTTC
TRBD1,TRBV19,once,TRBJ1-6,CASSIGQGSHNSPLHF,TGTGCCAGTAGTATAGGACAGGGTTCTCATAATTCACCCCTCCACTTT
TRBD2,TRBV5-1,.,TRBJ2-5,CASSLGIAGGQETQYF,TGCGCCAGCAGCTTGGGAATAGCGGGGGGCCAAGAGACCCAGTACTTC
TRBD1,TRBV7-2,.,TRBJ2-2,CASSRQGANTGELFF,TGTGCCAGCAGCCGACAGGGGGCTAACACCGGGGAGCTGTTTTTT
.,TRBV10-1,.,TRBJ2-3,CASSESTSARTDTQYF,TGCGCCAGCAGTGAGTCGACGAGCGCCCGCACAGATACGCAGTATTTT
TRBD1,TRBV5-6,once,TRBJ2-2,CASSAYSYRTGGGSGELFF,TGTGCCAGCTCAGCTTATTCTTATCGGACAGGGGGAGGATCCGGGGAGCTGTTTTTT
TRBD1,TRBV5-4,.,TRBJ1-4,CASSPGTVSNEKLFF,TGTGCCAGCAGCCCCGGGACAGTGTCTAATGAAAAACTGTTTTTT
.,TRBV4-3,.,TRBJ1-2,CASSPTWGTRGYGYTF,TGCGCCAGCAGCCCTACGTGGGGGACTCGAGGCTATGGCTACACCTTC
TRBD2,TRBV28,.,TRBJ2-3,CAGGGGGGTDTQYF,TGTGCCGGCGGGGGGGGCGGCGGCACAGATACGCAGTATTTT
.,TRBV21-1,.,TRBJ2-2,CASSRHLNTGELFF,TGTGCCAGCAGCAGACACCTGAACACCGGGGAGCTGTTTTTT
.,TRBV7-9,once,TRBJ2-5,CASSLRGPEGATETQYF,TGTGCCAGCAGCTTAAGGGGTCCGGAGGGGGCAACAGAGACCCAGTACTTC
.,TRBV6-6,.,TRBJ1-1,CASSYTVNTEAFF,TGTGCCAGCAGTTATACGGTGAACACTGAAGCTTTCTTT
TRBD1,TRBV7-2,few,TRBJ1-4,CASSLGVTGGASEKLFF,TGTGCCAGCAGCTTAGGGGTGACAGGGGGCGCTTCTGAAAAACTGTTTTTT
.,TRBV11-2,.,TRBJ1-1,CASSLRQANTEAFF,TGTGCCAGCAGCTTAAGACAGGCGAACACTGAAGCTTTCTTT
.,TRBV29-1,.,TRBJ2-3,CSVETSSTDTQYF,TGCAGCGTTGAAACTAGTAGCACAGATACGCAGTATTTT
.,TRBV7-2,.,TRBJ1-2,CASTTRSSTYGYTF,TGTGCCAGCACTACGCGGAGCAGTACCTATGGCTACACCTTC
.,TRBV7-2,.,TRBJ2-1,CASSLGGGVTYNEQFF,TGTGCCAGCAGCTTAGGAGGGGGGGTCACCTACAATGAGCAGTTCTTC
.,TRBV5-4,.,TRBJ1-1,CASSLGAAVGTEAFF,TGTGCCAGCAGCTTGGGGGCCGCAGTAGGTACTGAAGCTTTCTTT
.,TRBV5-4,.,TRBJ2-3,CASSLWTTDTQYF,TGTGCCAGCAGCTTGTGGACAACTGATACGCAGTATTTT
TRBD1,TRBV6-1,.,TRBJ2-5,CASSANWGTARETQYF,TGTGCCAGCAGTGCTAATTGGGGGACAGCCCGGGAGACCCAGTACTTC
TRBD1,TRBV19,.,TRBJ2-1,CASRGQGGYNEQFF,TGTGCCAGTAGGGGACAGGGGGGCTACAATGAGCAGTTCTTC
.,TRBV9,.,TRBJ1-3,CASSPTTLFRGRSSGNTIYF,TGTGCCAGCAGCCCAACCACCCTTTTCAGGGGACGGAGCTCTGGAAACACCATATATTTT
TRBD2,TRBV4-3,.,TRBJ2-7,CASSQTSGRYEQYF,TGCGCCAGCAGCCAAACTAGCGGGAGATACGAGCAGTACTTC
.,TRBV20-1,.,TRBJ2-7,CSARSRYEQYF,TGCAGTGCGCGATCTCGCTACGAGCAGTACTTC
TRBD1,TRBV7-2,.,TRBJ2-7,CASSPIGGQGGYEQYF,TGTGCCAGCAGCCCCATAGGGGGACAGGGTGGCTACGAGCAGTACTTC
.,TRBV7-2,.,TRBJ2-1,CASSFQDLNYNEQFF,TGTGCCAGCAGCTTCCAGGACTTAAACTACAATGAGCAGTTCTTC
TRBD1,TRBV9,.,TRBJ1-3,CASSTGQGSSGNTIYF,TGTGCCAGCAGCACGGGACAGGGAAGCTCTGGAAACACCATATATTTT